This TCR beta chain was obtained from a study of T cells expressing NK-cell markers. Study-wide results and caveats: There remained a lack of clarity about HCMV specificity of expanded NKG2C+ T cell clones. Topping the CD3+CD56-NKG2C+ fraction as well were these clonotypes, in a few donors.

TCR beta cDNA was generated via 5'RACE template switching incorporating UMIs. Following a re-call of the 5' RACE reads, TCRdb has one entry per CDR3 protein and lacks DNA. The sample has about 260,000 distinct CDR3 sequences, and its top ten clones hold under 0.5%. Per germline, CDR1 WSHSY and CDR2 SAAADI. There are 17 residues in the CDR3. For this clonotype: Its target is not known.

The sample was blood T cells: a sorted CD56 or NKG2C T cell subset, CD4+ or CD8+ T cells, or bulk PBMC T cells (not recorded which). The clonotype originates from a young man in good health. This chain connects TRBV10-2 to TRBJ2-3; the TCRdb D gene call, TRBD2, has no DNA to confirm it. The CDR3 spells CASSGNRGLADTDTQYF.